Following are 31 T cell receptor beta chains from one sample sequenced in a study of control samples from healthy donors and cancer patients. Sequencing was performed with immunoSEQ multiplex PCR; in TCRdb, only in-frame clones are kept and a portion is missing. The sample has 20,000 to 25,000 clones, roughly 80% seen once. Sequencing was performed on PBMCs. Receptors originate from a man aged 55-75 years with colorectal cancer.

CDR3 in DNA: TGCGCCAGCGGTGACAGGGACTATGGCTACACCTTC. This sequence encodes CASGDRDYGYTF. The rearrangement joins TRBV5-1 to TRBJ1-2; 7 bases map to TRBD1. Germline V CDR1 and CDR2: SGHRS, YFSETQ. This CDR3 has 12 residues. The V and J ends lost 7 bases and 3 bases, in that order; junction bases with no gene match: 3.

The chain uses TRBV5-1 and TRBJ2-7; 10 positions match TRBD1. Germline V gene data show CDR1 as SGHRS and CDR2 as YFSETQ. V shed 2 bases, J shed 2 bases, and the junction held 4 bases outside the gene matches. The CDR3 has 15 amino acids. CDR3 region: CASSFAGQGAYEQYF. Here the CDR3 DNA reads TGCGCCAGCAGCTTCGCAGGACAGGGGGCCTACGAGCAGTACTTC.

The V gene is TRBV7-2, the J gene TRBJ1-1; D uncertain. The CDR3 extends over 12 amino acids. The V gene lost 5 bases and the J gene lost 8 bases, with 12 bases spanning the gap. Germline V gene lookup returns CDR1 SGHTA and CDR2 FQGNSA. CDR3 sequence (DNA): TGTGCCAGCAGCCCGAGGGCCCAGGAAGCTTTCTTT. This sequence encodes CASSPRAQEAFF.

The chain carries TRBV29-1 and TRBJ2-2; D is uncertain. The V end was cut by 4 bases, the J end by 0 bases, with 9 bases between. The germline V gene has CDR1 SQVTM and CDR2 ANQGSEA. CDR3 length: 14 residues. CDR3 sequence reads: CSVAQTTNTGELFF. DNA for the CDR3: TGCAGCGTTGCCCAGACGACGAACACCGGGGAGCTGTTTTTT.

The chain uses TRBV6-6 and TRBJ2-2; D is unresolved. In germline, CDR1 is MNHNY, CDR2 SVGAGI (reference sequence). This CDR3 is built from 15 residues. Between the trimmed V and J ends, which lost 6 bases and 7 bases, there was a span of 18 bases. The CDR3 DNA is TGTGCCAGCAGGCTTCAGTTAGTGGGTAACGGGGAGCTGTTTTTT. Amino acids: CASRLQLVGNGELFF.

This clone was recorded only once. The J gene is TRBJ2-1, the V gene TRBV27; 11 bases align to TRBD2. The V gene end was trimmed by 6 bases and the J gene end by 5 bases; junction bases not matched to a gene: 3. CDR1 and CDR2 (germline): MNHEY, SMNVEV (reference sequence). This CDR3 is built from 14 residues. CDR3 residues: CASRTSGGHNEQFF. As DNA, the CDR3 is TGTGCCAGCAGAACTAGCGGGGGTCACAATGAGCAGTTCTTC.

This clone is a singleton in its sample. J is TRBJ1-1 and V is TRBV3-1 (or the pseudogene TRBV3-2); D gene uncertain. This CDR3 region has 12 residues. The V gene lost 1 base and the J gene lost 6 bases, with 6 bases spanning the gap. Germline lookup yields CDR1 LGHDT and CDR2 YNNKEL (reference sequence). The CDR3 region has the DNA TGTGCCAGCAGCCAAGCACGGGCTGAAGCTTTCTTT. This encodes CASSQARAEAFF.

This chain links TRBV5-4 with TRBJ2-3; the match to TRBD2 covers 9 bases. CDR1 and CDR2 from the germline V gene are SGHNT and YYREEE (reference sequence). V lost 3 bases, J lost 0 bases, and 2 bases stayed unmatched. CDR3 length: 15 residues. CDR3 loop: CASSWAGGSTDTQYF. The CDR3 DNA is TGTGCCAGCAGCTGGGCGGGGGGGAGCACAGATACGCAGTATTTT.

This clone was picked up a small number of times. The rearrangement uses TRBV3-1 (or the pseudogene TRBV3-2) and TRBJ1-2; TRBD1 is a possible D gene (5 bases). V shed 6 bases and J shed 0 bases, with 11 bases lying between them. This CDR3 region has 14 residues. The V gene's germline CDR1 is LGHDT and CDR2 YNNKEL (reference sequence). CDR3 in DNA: TGTGCCAGCAGACCTACAGGTTCTAACTATGGCTACACCTTC. This translates into CASRPTGSNYGYTF.

This chain links TRBV30 with TRBJ2-7; 12 bases are a match to TRBD2. Trimming removed 3 bases from V and 1 base from J; junction bases left unmatched: 1. From germline, CDR1 is GTSNPN and CDR2 SVGIG (reference sequence). The CDR3 is 14 residues long. CDR3 coding DNA: TGTGCCTGGAGGACTAGCGGGGGTTCCTACGAGCAGTACTTC. Protein product: CAWRTSGGSYEQYF.

In this sample, this clone turned up a few times. The CDR3 region is CASSHQPVGDYGYTF. CDR3 nucleotides: TGCGCCAGCAGCCACCAACCCGTAGGGGACTATGGCTACACCTTC. This chain joins TRBV4-1 and TRBJ1-2; perhaps TRBD1 as D (5 bases). This CDR3 is built from 15 residues. Germline CDR1 reads MGHRA; CDR2 reads YSYEKL. V was clipped by 3 bases and J by 3 bases, with 14 bases between them.

J is TRBJ2-1 and V is TRBV4-1; D call uncertain. V lost 4 bases, J lost 7 bases, and 8 bases lay in between. This CDR3 region has 12 residues. The germline gives CDR1 MGHRA, CDR2 YSYEKL. The CDR3: CASSLLQNEQFF. DNA for the CDR3: TGCGCCAGCAGCCTTCTACAAAATGAGCAGTTCTTC.

The J gene is TRBJ1-2, the V gene TRBV4-1; no firm D call. CDR3 size: 16 residues. V was clipped by 0 bases and J by 0 bases, with 11 bases between them. From germline, CDR1 is MGHRA and CDR2 YSYEKL. The CDR3 sequence is CASSQDVGTANYGYTF. CDR3 nucleotide sequence: TGCGCCAGCAGCCAAGATGTTGGCACCGCTAACTATGGCTACACCTTC.

The rearrangement joins TRBV3-1 (or the pseudogene TRBV3-2) to TRBJ1-1, with D maybe TRBD1 (6 bases). The germline V gene encodes CDR1 LGHDT and CDR2 YNNKEL (reference sequence). The CDR3 runs to 14 residues. The germline V and J ends were trimmed by 2 bases and 3 bases, with 10 bases remaining between them. The CDR3: CASSQTDRYTEAFF. The CDR3 region has the DNA TGTGCCAGCAGCCAAACCGACAGGTACACTGAAGCTTTCTTT.

The CDR3 sequence: CASSPRGQDYNSPLHF. As DNA, the CDR3 is TGTGCCAGCAGCCCCAGGGGGCAGGATTATAATTCACCCCTCCACTTT. The chain uses TRBV7-8 and TRBJ1-6, with 8 bases identical to TRBD1. The CDR3 has 16 amino acids. The V gene's germline CDR1 is SGHVS and CDR2 FQNEAQ. J was trimmed by 4 bases and V by 5 bases; bases with no gene match: 7.

This clone was observed a handful of times. The chain uses TRBV10-2 and TRBJ1-4; D is unresolved. V was trimmed by 10 bases and J by 6 bases, leaving 12 bases between them. This CDR3 comprises 12 residues. Looked up from germline, CDR1 is WSHSY and CDR2 is SAAADI. CDR3 loop: CATSLRDEKLFF. The CDR3 DNA is TGCGCCACTAGCCTTCGGGATGAAAAACTGTTTTTT.

This chain connects TRBV5-1 to TRBJ1-1; a weak D match, TRBD1 (5 bases). V was pared by 3 bases and J by 4 bases, with 13 bases between. Germline V gene data show CDR1 as SGHRS and CDR2 as YFSETQ. The CDR3 covers 14 residues. CDR3 region: CASSWGTGSTEAFF. The CDR3 nucleotides read TGCGCCAGCAGCTGGGGGACGGGAAGCACTGAAGCTTTCTTT.

The genes are TRBV2 and TRBJ1-1; D is undetermined. CDR1 and CDR2 from the germline V gene are SNHLY and FYNNEI. This CDR3 comprises 13 residues. Trimming cost V 7 bases and J 5 bases, with 14 bases left between them. The CDR3 bases are TGTGCCAGCAAGGACGAGTTAGGGACTGAAGCTTTCTTT. It translates to CASKDELGTEAFF. Complete variable domain (other parts from reference TRBV2 and TRBJ1-1): EPEVTQTPSHQVTQMGQEVILRCVPISNHLYFYWYRQILGQKVEFLVSFYNNEISEKSEIFDDQFSVERPDGSNFTLKIRSTKLEDSAMYFCASKDELGTEAFFGQGTRLTVV.

The chain joins TRBV18 to TRBJ2-2; the D is unclear. CDR3 length: 11 residues. Germline CDR1 reads KGHSH; CDR2 reads LQKENI. V was clipped by 5 bases and J by 9 bases, with 7 bases between them. Written as DNA, the CDR3 is TGTGCCAGCTCATCCTTAAGGGAGCTGTTTTTT. As protein: CASSSLRELFF.

The chain carries TRBV7-9 and TRBJ2-2, with 10 bases identical to TRBD1. The V gene end was trimmed by 0 bases and the J gene end by 10 bases; junction bases not matched to a gene: 8. CDR3 length equals 16 residues. The germline CDR1 and CDR2 sequences are SEHNR and FQNEAQ (reference sequence). The CDR3 nucleotides are TGTGCCAGCAGCTTAGCTCGGACAGGGGGTATCGAGGAGCTGTTTTTT. Translating gives CASSLARTGGIEELFF.

The chain couples TRBV18 to TRBJ2-6; possible D gene TRBD1, 5 bases. CDR1 is KGHSH and CDR2 is LQKENI in the germline V gene. The CDR3 is made up of 15 amino acids. V gave up 4 bases and J gave up 1 base, with 8 bases separating them. CDR3 DNA sequence: TGTGCCAGCTCACTACAGGCGTCTGGGGCCAACGTCCTGACTTTC. Protein: CASSLQASGANVLTF.

This clone is a singleton in its sample. This chain uses TRBV27 with TRBJ1-1, with 7 bases matching TRBD1. The CDR3 consists of 13 residues. The V gene's germline CDR1 is MNHEY and CDR2 SMNVEV (reference sequence). V lost 5 bases to trimming and J lost 10 bases; unmatched junction nucleotides: 10. DNA of the CDR3: TGTGCCAGCAGTCCTAGGGACAGTCTGCTAGCTTTCTTT. This sequence encodes CASSPRDSLLAFF.

The rearrangement links TRBV5-1 to TRBJ1-2; the D is unclear. The CDR3 loop spans 13 amino acids. The germline V gene encodes CDR1 SGHRS and CDR2 YFSETQ. The V end lost 4 bases, the J end lost 8 bases, and 15 bases lay between the germline ends. The CDR3 region is CASSPDGIRGYTF. The CDR3 DNA sequence: TGCGCCAGCAGCCCTGACGGGATCAGGGGCTACACCTTC.

The rearrangement uses TRBV18 and TRBJ2-4, with D possibly TRBD2 on 5 matching bases. Germline lookup yields CDR1 KGHSH and CDR2 LQKENI. The CDR3 extends over 15 amino acids. The V gene lost 3 bases and the J gene lost 8 bases, with 17 bases spanning the gap. CDR3 coding DNA: TGTGCCAGCTCACCTAATACCGGGAATGGGGACATTCAGTACTTC. Amino acid sequence: CASSPNTGNGDIQYF.

On this clone: One junction end does not reproduce the germline sequence, and a read error may be involved. V usage is TRBV5-1 and J usage is TRBJ2-5; D uncertain. The CDR3 covers 13 residues. Per germline, CDR1 SGHRS and CDR2 YFSETQ. Written as DNA, the CDR3 is TGCGCCAGCAGCTTACAGATTCAAGAGGCCCAGTACTTC. It is translated as CASSLQIQEAQYF.

The genes are TRBV24-1 and TRBJ1-5; D is ambiguous. Germline CDR1 KGHDR, CDR2 SFDVKD. V was trimmed by 5 bases and J by 4 bases, leaving 8 bases between them. This CDR3 spans 13 amino acids. CDR3 DNA sequence: TGTGCCACCAGTGGCGGAGCTAATCAGCCCCAGCATTTT. This gives the protein CATSGGANQPQHF.

The chain has TRBV6-5 and TRBJ1-2, with 10 nucleotides matching TRBD1. The CDR3 totals 15 residues. Germline loops: CDR1 MNHEY, CDR2 SVGAGI. The trim removed 11 bases at V and 4 bases at J, leaving 13 bases unmatched. CDR3 bases: TGTGCCGGACTACCATCCCGGGACAGGGGCTATGGCTACACCTTC. Translation: CAGLPSRDRGYGYTF.

The chain links TRBV11-2 to TRBJ1-4; D possibly corresponds to TRBD1 (5 bases). Germline V lookup: CDR1 SGHAT, CDR2 FQNNGV. This CDR3 region has 15 residues. Trimming left V 5 bases short and J 8 bases short, with 18 bases between. CDR3 amino acids: CASSQYIRAGEKLFF. CDR3 nucleotide sequence: TGTGCCAGCAGCCAGTATATCAGGGCCGGCGAAAAACTGTTTTTT. Full variable domain (rest looked up from reference TRBV11-2 and TRBJ1-4): EAGVAQSPRYKIIEKRQSVAFWCNPISGHATLYWYQQILGQGPKLLIQFQNNGVVDDSQLPKDRFSAERLKGVDSTLKIQPAKLEDSAVYLCASSQYIRAGEKLFFGSGTQLSVL.

The rearrangement joins TRBV6-5 to TRBJ2-1; 12 bases fit TRBD2. Germline CDR1 reads MNHEY; CDR2 reads SVGAGI. The ends lost 7 bases at V and 7 bases at J; junction bases unmatched: 5. This CDR3 has 14 amino acids. The DNA for the CDR3 is TGTGCCAGCATCGCTAGCGGGGGGGCGAATGAGCAGTTCTTC. Translated, it gives CASIASGGANEQFF.

The chain recombines TRBV4-1 with TRBJ1-2, with 10 bases fitting TRBD1. This CDR3 comprises 15 residues. Germline V lookup: CDR1 MGHRA, CDR2 YSYEKL. The ends lost 0 bases at V and 13 bases at J; junction bases unmatched: 11. The CDR3: CASSQDSLGTGARTF. CDR3 DNA sequence: TGCGCCAGCAGCCAAGATAGTCTAGGGACAGGGGCCCGCACCTTC.

V gene TRBV29-1 combines with J gene TRBJ2-1; weak D call: TRBD1 (6 bases). The CDR3 has 11 residues. Looked up from germline, CDR1 is SQVTM and CDR2 is ANQGSEA. V was shortened by 4 bases and J by 6 bases, with 7 bases between the two germline ends. CDR3 coding DNA: TGCAGCGTTGCCAGGGGCAATGAGCAGTTCTTC. This sequence encodes CSVARGNEQFF.